Listed here are 32 T cell receptor beta chains from one sample, sequenced in a study of T cells in women clearing cervical HPV infection. Sequencing was performed with immunoSEQ multiplex PCR; in TCRdb, only in-frame clones are kept and a portion is missing. This sample's table reports around 16,000 clones. Sample: blood buffy coat. The origin of the receptors is a woman between 18 and 69 years old with a cervical HPV16 infection that either progressed to CIN3+ or cleared (not recorded which).

As for this clone: The read ends 3 residues early relative to the CDR3; the germline J gene fills the gap. V gene TRBV5-5 combines with J gene TRBJ1-4; 7 nucleotides align to TRBD1. V lost 5 bases to trimming and J lost 6 bases; unmatched junction nucleotides: 7. Germline values: CDR1 SGHKS, CDR2 YYEKEE (reference sequence). The CDR3 contains 14 residues. CDR3 sequence reads: CASSFGTAYEKLFF. The part of the CDR3 DNA that was read is TGTGCCAGCAGTTTCGGGACAGCTTATGAAAAA.

A remark on this clone: The read ends 3 residues early relative to the CDR3; the germline J gene fills the gap. This chain connects TRBV20-1 to TRBJ2-1, with D possibly called TRBD1 or TRBD2 (5 bases each). Trimming stripped 5 bases from V and 8 bases from J, with 13 bases between. The germline V gene encodes CDR1 DFQATT and CDR2 SNEGSKA (reference sequence). The CDR3 runs 12 residues. The CDR3: CSAPDRGDEQFF. The CDR3 DNA, read in part, is TGCAGTGCTCCCGATCGAGGGGATGAG.

Partial CDR3 DNA: TGTGCCAGCAGCTCGACAAACAGGAATGAG. It yields the protein CASSSTNRNE. The full-length CDR3 reads as CASSSTNRNEQFF. The chain uses TRBV7-2 and TRBJ2-1; tentative D call: TRBD1 (5 bases). The read stops 3 residues short of the end of the CDR3; the missing end is completed from the germline J gene. CDR3 length: 13 residues. Between the trimmed V and J ends, which lost 4 bases and 7 bases, there was a span of 11 bases. The germline gives CDR1 SGHTA, CDR2 FQGNSA.

In regard to this clone: The read ends 3 residues before the CDR3 terminus; that terminus is restored from the germline J gene. This sequence joins TRBV7-3 and TRBJ2-7, with D possibly matching TRBD1 (6 bases). Per germline, CDR1 SGHTA and CDR2 FQGTGA. Trimming removed 2 bases from V and 2 bases from J, with 13 bases in between. This CDR3 has 15 residues. The CDR3: CASSLGTRGTYEQYF. CDR3 bases read: TGTGCCAGCAGCTTAGGGACCAGGGGAACCTACGAG.

The CDR3 bases that were read are TGCAGTGCTAGAGGAGGAGGACAGGTCTACGAG. It codes for CSARGGGQVYE. The entire CDR3 protein reads CSARGGGQVYEQYF. The J gene is TRBJ2-7, the V gene TRBV20-1; 7 bases line up with TRBD1. Coverage ceases 3 residues before the CDR3 finishes, and the germline J gene fills in the end. This CDR3 comprises 14 residues. Germline loops: CDR1 DFQATT, CDR2 SNEGSKA (reference sequence). V shed 1 base and J 3 bases; nucleotides not matched to a gene: 6.

About this clone itself: At one end the junction does not follow the germline gene, possibly because of a read error. The CDR3 extends 3 residues past the end of the read, so its final part is completed from the germline J gene. J is TRBJ2-4 and V is TRBV4-2; tentative D call: TRBD1 (6 bases). Germline loops: CDR1 LGHNA, CDR2 YNFKEQ. This CDR3 contains 15 residues. CDR3 amino acids: CASSQGQAGYGIQYF. The CDR3 bases that were read are TGCGCCAGCAGCCAGGGGCAAGCAGGGTATGGCATT.

To note about this clone: The read terminates 3 residues ahead of where the CDR3 ends, so the germline J gene completes it. J is TRBJ1-6 and V is TRBV4-1, with 10 bases that match TRBD1. V lost 1 base to trimming and J lost 7 bases; unmatched junction nucleotides: 1. CDR3 size: 15 residues. Germline V CDR1 and CDR2: MGHRA, YSYEKL. The CDR3 loop is CASSQGTGGNSPLHF. Partial CDR3 DNA: TGCGCCAGCAGCCAAGGGACAGGGGGGAATTCACCC.

The part of the CDR3 DNA that was read is TGTGCCAGCAGCAAGACTAGCGGGGGGACTGACAACTTTAATACG. Its translation: CASSKTSGGTDNFNT. The entire CDR3 protein is CASSKTSGGTDNFNTQYF. V and J are TRBV7-6 and TRBJ2-3; 13 nucleotides agree with TRBD2. With the read ending 3 residues before the CDR3 end, the germline J gene is used to fill in that end. Germline CDR1 and CDR2: SGHVS and FNYEAQ. The CDR3 consists of 18 residues. With V trimmed by 5 bases and J by 7 bases, 15 bases remained unmatched.

Turning to this clone: The DNA ends 3 residues before the CDR3 does, and the rest of the CDR3 is filled in from the germline J gene. V and J are TRBV5-1 and TRBJ2-5; 13 nucleotides align to TRBD2. The V and J ends lost 4 bases and 4 bases, in that order; junction bases with no gene match: 13. The CDR3 is 18 amino acids. The germline gives CDR1 SGHRS, CDR2 YFSETQ. Partial CDR3 DNA: TGCGCCAGCAGCCGCGGACTAGCGGGGGCCCCACGCGGAGAGACC. This sequence encodes CASSRGLAGAPRGET. The entire CDR3 protein reads CASSRGLAGAPRGETQYF.

Remarks on this clone: The observed sequence ends 3 residues before the CDR3 terminus, with the missing tail filled in from the germline J gene. V and J are TRBV19 and TRBJ2-6; maybe TRBD1 (5 bases). In germline, CDR1 is LNHDA, CDR2 SQIVND (reference sequence). CDR3 length equals 19 residues. V gave up 2 bases and J gave up 2 bases, with 19 bases separating them. The CDR3 sequence: CASSINRARVSPGANVLTF. Partial CDR3 DNA: TGTGCCAGTAGTATAAATCGGGCCAGGGTGAGTCCTGGGGCCAACGTC.

Worth noting for this clone: The read gets to within 3 residues of the CDR3 end, and the germline J gene fills in the rest. The chain employs TRBV2 and TRBJ2-1, with 10 bases identical to TRBD2. The CDR3 runs to 15 residues. Germline CDR1 and CDR2: SNHLY and FYNNEI. The V segment lost 2 bases and the J segment 6 bases; nucleotides outside the gene matches: 4. The CDR3 DNA, read in part, is TGTGCCAGCAGTGAACAGTCTAGCGGGGGCAATGAG. It encodes CASSEQSSGGNE. The entire CDR3 is CASSEQSSGGNEQFF.

The DNA read from the CDR3 is TGTGCCACCTCAGTCGCGGGGGGGTCTCAAGAGACC. Protein: CATSVAGGSQET. The entire CDR3 is CATSVAGGSQETQYF. The V call is TRBV5-6, the J call TRBJ2-5, with 9 nucleotides matching TRBD2. The read falls 3 residues short of the CDR3 end, and the missing part is taken from the germline J gene. There are 15 residues in the CDR3. Losses at the gene ends were 9 bases for V and 2 bases for J; bases not matched to a gene: 11. CDR1 and CDR2 (germline): SGHDT, YYEEEE.

As concerns this clone: Sequencing ends 3 residues short of the CDR3 end; the germline J gene provides the rest. The V gene is TRBV6-1, the J gene TRBJ2-2; a possible D gene is TRBD1 (6 bases). V lost 3 bases and J lost 6, with 11 bases in between. The CDR3 is made up of 14 amino acids. The V gene's germline CDR1 is MNHNS and CDR2 SASEGT. CDR3 DNA (partial): TGTGCCAGCAGTGAGGGGGCGGAGGCCGGGGAG. Encoded protein: CASSEGAEAGE. The complete CDR3 protein is CASSEGAEAGELFF.

On this clone: The CDR3 extends 3 residues past the end of the read, so its final part is completed from the germline J gene. V is TRBV11-1 and J is TRBJ1-4; D is unclear. The ends were cut back, 5 bases at V and 5 bases at J, with 12 bases in the middle. CDR3 length: 14 amino acids. Germline V gene sequence: CDR1 SGHAT, CDR2 FQDESV (reference sequence). The CDR3 bases that were read are TGTGCCAGCAGCCCCGGAGGCGGGAATGAAAAA. Amino acid sequence: CASSPGGGNEK. The full-length CDR3 reads as CASSPGGGNEKLFF.

As regards this clone: The CDR3 extends 3 residues past the end of the read, so its final part is completed from the germline J gene. The V call is TRBV28, the J call TRBJ2-3; 9 positions match TRBD1. Germline CDR1 MDHEN, CDR2 SYDVKM. This CDR3 is built from 15 residues. Unmatched junction bases numbered 7, after V lost 6 bases and J lost 3 bases. The CDR3 bases that were read are TGTGCCAGCAGCCGACCGGGACAGGGTACAGATACG. Encoded protein: CASSRPGQGTDT. The CDR3 as a whole reads CASSRPGQGTDTQYF. Based on the CDR3 plus reference TRBV28 and TRBJ2-3, the full variable domain is DVKVTQSSRYLVKRTGEKVFLECVQDMDHENMFWYRQDPGLGLRLIYFSYDVKMKEKGDIPEGYSVSREKKERFSLILESASTNQTSMYLCASSRPGQGTDTQYFGPGTRLTVL.

As to this clone: Read data end 3 residues before the CDR3 end; the end is taken from the germline J gene. The chain is built from TRBV20-1 and TRBJ2-2; 7 bases agree with TRBD1. V shed 3 bases, J shed 3 bases, and the junction held 7 bases outside the gene matches. The CDR3 is 15 residues long. Germline V gives CDR1 DFQATT, CDR2 SNEGSKA (reference sequence). The CDR3 loop reads CSASVQTGYTGELFF. The part of the CDR3 DNA that was read is TGCAGTGCTAGCGTCCAGACAGGGTACACCGGGGAG.

Notes on this clone: With the read ending 3 residues before the CDR3 end, the germline J gene is used to fill in that end. This chain uses TRBV30 with TRBJ2-7; the match to TRBD2 covers 8 bases. The ends lost 0 bases at V and 3 bases at J; junction bases unmatched: 7. The CDR3 is made up of 15 amino acids. Germline CDR1 GTSNPN, CDR2 SVGIG (reference sequence). The CDR3 loop reads CAWSVPAGGLYEQYF. CDR3 bases read: TGTGCCTGGAGTGTACCCGCGGGGGGACTCTACGAG.

A remark on this clone: The CDR3 end lies 3 residues beyond the end of the read and is filled in from the germline J gene. The V call is TRBV7-9, the J call TRBJ2-5; the D is unclear. Looked up from germline, CDR1 is SEHNR and CDR2 is FQNEAQ (reference sequence). V shed 5 bases and J shed 2 bases, with 12 bases lying between them. This CDR3 region has 14 residues. CDR3 region: CASSPPTGQETQYF. The DNA read from the CDR3 is TGTGCCAGCAGCCCACCGACCGGGCAAGAGACC.

As to this clone: The read falls 3 residues short of the CDR3 end, and the missing part is taken from the germline J gene. J is TRBJ1-4 and V is TRBV5-1, with 7 bases lining up with TRBD1. Germline V gene sequence: CDR1 SGHRS, CDR2 YFSETQ. This CDR3 has 13 amino acids. The V segment lost 3 bases and the J segment 8 bases; nucleotides outside the gene matches: 4. The CDR3 region is CASSSGTVEKLFF. Partial CDR3 DNA: TGCGCCAGCAGCTCTGGGACAGTAGAAAAA.

A note on this clone: The read terminates 3 residues ahead of where the CDR3 ends, so the germline J gene completes it. The chain is built from TRBV7-9 and TRBJ1-1; TRBD1 aligns across 7 bases. The V segment lost 5 bases and the J segment 2 bases; nucleotides outside the gene matches: 5. The CDR3 loop spans 14 amino acids. Germline-derived CDR1 and CDR2 are SEHNR and FQNEAQ (reference sequence). The CDR3 reads CASSPGDSNTEAFF. CDR3 DNA (partial): TGTGCCAGCAGCCCAGGGGACAGTAACACTGAA. Together with reference TRBV7-9 and TRBJ1-1, the CDR3 gives the full variable domain: DTGVSQNPRHKITKRGQNVTFRCDPISEHNRLYWYRQTLGQGPEFLTYFQNEAQLEKSRLLSDRFSAERPKGSFSTLEIQRTEQGDSAMYLCASSPGDSNTEAFFGQGTRLTVV.

Turning to this clone: With the read ending 3 residues before the CDR3 end, the germline J gene is used to fill in that end. The gene calls are TRBV10-3 and TRBJ2-7; possible D gene TRBD1, 5 bases. The V gene lost 10 bases and the J gene lost 5 bases, with 12 bases spanning the gap. The CDR3 covers 11 residues. CDR1 and CDR2 from the germline V gene are ENHRY and SYGVKD. Here the CDR3 reads CATRQGNEQYF. CDR3 bases read: TGTGCCACCCGCCAGGGCAACGAG.

Concerning this clone itself: The read comes to an end 3 residues before the CDR3 does, leaving the germline J gene to fill in the end. The chain combines TRBV20-1 with TRBJ2-1, with D possibly being TRBD1 (5 bases). The germline CDR1 and CDR2 sequences are DFQATT and SNEGSKA (reference sequence). Trimming shortened V by 5 bases and J by 5 bases, and 19 bases separated the two germline ends. The CDR3 totals 15 residues. CDR3: CSAHQGSSVNNEQFF. The covered CDR3 bases are TGCAGTGCTCACCAGGGTAGTTCGGTTAACAATGAG.

Its frequency marks this clone as medium-sized (0.01 to 0.1%). CDR3: CSAPAPSSRLNSPLHF. The sequenced CDR3 bases are TGCAGTGCCCCCGCCCCAAGCTCCCGTCTTAATTCACCC. The rearrangement uses TRBV20-1 and TRBJ1-6, with no clear D. Sequencing ends 3 residues short of the CDR3 end; the germline J gene provides the rest. V shed 6 bases and J shed 6 bases, with 21 bases lying between them. Germline V lookup: CDR1 DFQATT, CDR2 SNEGSKA (reference sequence). This CDR3 is built from 16 residues.

The chain's CDR3 is CASSSLAGGYTGELFF. The DNA read from the CDR3 is TGTGCCAGCAGCTCGCTAGCGGGGGGGTACACCGGGGAG. The gene calls are TRBV5-4 and TRBJ2-2, with TRBD2 matching over 12 bases. Read sequence stops 3 residues before the CDR3 end, and the germline J gene provides the missing end. V lost 3 bases to trimming and J lost 3 bases; unmatched junction nucleotides: 3. The CDR3 is 16 amino acids. Per the germline V gene, CDR1 is SGHNT and CDR2 is YYREEE (reference sequence).

With regard to this clone: Coverage ceases 3 residues before the CDR3 finishes, and the germline J gene fills in the end. V and J are TRBV11-2 and TRBJ1-5; D is uncertain. Trimming cost V 3 bases and J 7 bases, with 10 bases left between them. The CDR3 sequence is 13 residues long. CDR1 and CDR2 (germline): SGHAT, FQNNGV. The sequenced CDR3 bases are TGTGCCAGCAGCTTGGGTGCGGGCCAGCCC. Protein product: CASSLGAGQP. From start to end, the CDR3 is CASSLGAGQPQHF.

Worth noting for this clone: From the germline J gene comes the end of the CDR3, since the read stops 3 residues before it. The genes are TRBV10-1 and TRBJ1-2; 7 bases are shared with TRBD1. Germline V gene data show CDR1 as WNHNN and CDR2 as SYGVQD (reference sequence). The CDR3 is 12 residues long. The CDR3 is CARDRDSEGYTF. CDR3 bases read: TGCGCCAGAGACCGGGACAGTGAGGGC.

On this clone: The read terminates 3 residues before the CDR3 end, so the remaining end is supplied by the germline J gene. This chain joins TRBV20-1 and TRBJ2-1; 12 positions match TRBD2. This CDR3 has 18 amino acids. V trimming: 1 base; J trimming: 9 bases; junction bases outside the gene matches: 16. The germline V gene has CDR1 DFQATT and CDR2 SNEGSKA (reference sequence). Here the CDR3 reads CSARGGPSASGGAGEQFF. CDR3 DNA, as far as it was read: TGCAGTGCTAGAGGGGGGCCCTCTGCTAGCGGGGGGGCCGGTGAG.

Considering frequency, this clone is medium-sized (0.01 to 0.1%). Read sequence stops 3 residues before the CDR3 end, and the germline J gene provides the missing end. The rearrangement joins TRBV13 to TRBJ2-3; 12 bases align to TRBD2. V lost 5 bases to trimming and J lost 0 bases; unmatched junction nucleotides: 15. The germline CDR1 and CDR2 sequences are PRHDT and FYEKMQ (reference sequence). This CDR3 is 20 amino acids long. The CDR3 spells CASSIRRGTSGGYSTDTQYF. CDR3 DNA (partial): TGTGCCAGCAGCATACGCAGAGGAACTAGCGGGGGGTATAGCACAGATACG. The variable domain in full, completed from reference TRBV13 and TRBJ2-3, reads AAGVIQSPRHLIKEKRETATLKCYPIPRHDTVYWYQQGPGQDPQFLISFYEKMQSDKGSIPDRFSAQQFSDYHSELNMSSLELGDSALYFCASSIRRGTSGGYSTDTQYFGPGTRLTVL.

As for this clone: The CDR3 end is not reached by the read, which stops 3 residues before it; the germline J gene fills it in. The V call is TRBV4-1, the J call TRBJ1-5, with D possibly TRBD1 on 5 matching bases. Germline V CDR1 and CDR2: MGHRA, YSYEKL. The CDR3 is 15 amino acids. V lost 1 base to trimming and J lost 3 bases, with 10 bases between them. The part of the CDR3 DNA that was read is TGCGCCAGCAGCCAAGTTGAGGGGTTCAATCAGCCC. The encoded protein is CASSQVEGFNQP. The whole CDR3 reads CASSQVEGFNQPQHF.

About this clone: The read stops 3 residues short of the end of the CDR3; the missing end is completed from the germline J gene. The chain combines TRBV20-1 with TRBJ1-2, with a possible D match to TRBD1 (6 bases). V lost 5 bases to trimming and J lost 0 bases, with 13 bases between them. Germline V CDR1 and CDR2: DFQATT, SNEGSKA (reference sequence). The CDR3 totals 14 residues. The sequenced part of the CDR3 DNA is TGCAGTGCTCTCGGACAGACGACTAACTATGGC. It codes for CSALGQTTNYG. The complete CDR3 protein is CSALGQTTNYGYTF.

The CDR3: CASSLEGLVNTEAFF. Incomplete CDR3 DNA: TGTGCCAGCAGTTTAGAGGGACTGGTGAACACTGAA. This chain links TRBV28 with TRBJ1-1, with D possibly being TRBD1 (5 bases). The read falls 3 residues short of the CDR3 end, and the missing part is taken from the germline J gene. V lost 2 bases and J 0 bases, leaving 10 bases between the germline ends. The CDR3 has 15 amino acids. Germline V gives CDR1 MDHEN, CDR2 SYDVKM.

On this clone itself: The read halts 3 residues ahead of the CDR3 end, with the missing end drawn from the germline J gene. This chain uses TRBV20-1 with TRBJ1-1, with D unresolved. Germline V gene data show CDR1 as DFQATT and CDR2 as SNEGSKA (reference sequence). Trimming stripped 0 bases from V and 0 bases from J, with 8 bases between. The CDR3 contains 14 residues. CDR3 DNA, as far as it was read: TGCAGTGCTAGAGATAGTAGGGTGAACACTGAA. As protein: CSARDSRVNTE. The complete CDR3 reads CSARDSRVNTEAFF.